This T cell receptor (beta chain) was captured in a study of neurological immune-mediated disorders. General observations from the study: According to phylogenetic grouping, one related-CDR3 cluster, a possible signature, contained the repertoires of 18 of 34 multiple sclerosis patients. None of the CDR3 amino acid sequences in expanded clones turned up in more than one subject, which points to private repertoires in all groups. For the multiple sclerosis repertoire cluster, an association with any clinical or MRI feature was absent.

The cDNA came from 5'RACE, which used 10-nucleotide random UMIs. Each CDR3 protein gets one entry after TCRdb re-called the 5' RACE reads with MiXCR. The data show around 66,000 distinct CDR3 sequences, around 5% seen once. Ten or more counts support this clonotype. The antigen is unknown. Trimming left V 6 bases short and J 3 bases short, with 15 bases between. CDR3 length: 14 residues. CDR1 and CDR2 from the germline V gene are DFQATT and SNEGSKA (reference sequence). Material: PBMCs. The chain combines TRBV20-1 with TRBJ1-5; D perhaps matches TRBD1 (5 bases). This receptor was obtained from a woman aged 25 to 39 with multiple sclerosis. The CDR3 nucleotides are TGCAGTGCAAAGGGGTCAGGGTCCAATCAGCCCCAGCATTTT. Translating gives CSAKGSGSNQPQHF.